A single T cell receptor (beta chain) is shown here with its context. Its antigen is unidentified. These data belong to a study of cytomegalovirus exposure and HLA in healthy donors. As for the study in general: As released early, the data held roughly 85 million unique TCRs from HLA-typed donors.

With 0 bases removed from V and 2 bases from J, the gap between germline ends came to 14 bases. The CDR3 runs 16 residues. Germline values: CDR1 SGHRS, CDR2 YFSETQ. Notes on the study in general: HLA allele associations emerged for around 16,000 TCR beta sequences in a later analysis, at 0.05 false discovery rate. Later analysis reportedly placed an Asian-associated ancestry cluster below the approximately 730-donor mean in N-insertions.

It was with 60 Vbeta and 13 Jbeta primers that the PCR ran. Method: immunoSEQ multiplex PCR; TCRdb's copy keeps in-frame clones and lacks some. Among about 120,000 clones listed, 77% were seen once. The sequencing sample was made of PBMCs. This TCR was sampled from a middle-aged man in good health and CMV-seropositive. V and J are TRBV5-1 and TRBJ2-5; no clear D gene. As DNA, the CDR3 is TGCGCCAGCAGCTTGGGGTCCAACGTTGAGCAAGAGACCCAGTACTTC. The encoded protein is CASSLGSNVEQETQYF. Based on the CDR3 plus reference TRBV5-1 and TRBJ2-5, the full variable domain is KAGVTQTPRYLIKTRGQQVTLSCSPISGHRSVSWYQQTPGQGLQFLFEYFSETQRNKGNFPGRFSGRQFSNSRSEMNVSTLELGDSALYLCASSLGSNVEQETQYFGPGTRLLVL.